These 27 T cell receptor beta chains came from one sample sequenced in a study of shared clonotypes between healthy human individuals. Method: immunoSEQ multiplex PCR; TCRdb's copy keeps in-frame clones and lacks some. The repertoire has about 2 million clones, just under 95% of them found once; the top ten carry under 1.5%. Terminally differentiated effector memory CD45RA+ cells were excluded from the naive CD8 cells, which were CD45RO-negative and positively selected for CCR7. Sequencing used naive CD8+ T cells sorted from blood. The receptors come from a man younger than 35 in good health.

The CDR3 reads CASSPSFDTEAFF. As DNA, the CDR3 is TGTGCCAGCAGTCCAAGCTTTGACACTGAAGCTTTCTTT. The gene calls are TRBV6-5 and TRBJ1-1, with D unclear. Germline CDR1 is MNHEY and CDR2 is SVGAGI. Trimming removed 5 bases at V and 3 bases at J, with 10 bases between. This CDR3 spans 13 amino acids.

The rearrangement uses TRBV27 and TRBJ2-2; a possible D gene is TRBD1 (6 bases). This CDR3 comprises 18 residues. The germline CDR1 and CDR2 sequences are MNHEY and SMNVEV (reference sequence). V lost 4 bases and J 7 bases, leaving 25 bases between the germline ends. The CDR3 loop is CASSSSGHPIFQGGELFF. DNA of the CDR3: TGTGCCAGCAGTTCCTCGGGACACCCAATATTTCAGGGCGGGGAGCTGTTTTTT.

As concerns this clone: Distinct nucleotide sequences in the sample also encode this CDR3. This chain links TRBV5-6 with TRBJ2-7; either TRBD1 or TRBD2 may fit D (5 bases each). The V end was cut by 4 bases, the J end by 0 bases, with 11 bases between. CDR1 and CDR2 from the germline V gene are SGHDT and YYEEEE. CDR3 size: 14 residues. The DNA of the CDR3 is TGTGCCAGCAGCCCGGGGACCTCCTCCTACGAGCAGTACTTC. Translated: CASSPGTSSYEQYF.

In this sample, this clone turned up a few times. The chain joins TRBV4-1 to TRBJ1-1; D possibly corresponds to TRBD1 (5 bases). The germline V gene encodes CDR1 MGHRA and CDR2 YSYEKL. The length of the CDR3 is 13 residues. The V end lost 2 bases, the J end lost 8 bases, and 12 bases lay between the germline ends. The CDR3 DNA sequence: TGCGCCAGCAGCCAACCGGGACGTCGGGAAGCTTTCTTT. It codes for CASSQPGRREAFF.

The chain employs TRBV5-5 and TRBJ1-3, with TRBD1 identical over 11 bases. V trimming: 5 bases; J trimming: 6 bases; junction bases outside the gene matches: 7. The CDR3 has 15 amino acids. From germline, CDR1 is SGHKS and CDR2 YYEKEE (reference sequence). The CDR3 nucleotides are TGTGCCAGCAGTTGGGACAGGGGGTTGGAAAACACCATATATTTT. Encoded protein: CASSWDRGLENTIYF.

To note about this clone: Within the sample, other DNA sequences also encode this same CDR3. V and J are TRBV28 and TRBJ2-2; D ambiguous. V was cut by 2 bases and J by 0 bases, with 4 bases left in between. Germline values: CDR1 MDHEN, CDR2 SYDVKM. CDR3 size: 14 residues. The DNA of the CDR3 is TGTGCCAGCAGTTTAGGACCGAACACCGGGGAGCTGTTTTTT. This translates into CASSLGPNTGELFF.

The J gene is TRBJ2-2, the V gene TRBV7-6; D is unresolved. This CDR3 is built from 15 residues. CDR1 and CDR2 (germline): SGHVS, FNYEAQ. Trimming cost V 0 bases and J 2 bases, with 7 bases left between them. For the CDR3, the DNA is TGTGCCAGCAGCTTAGCGATAGAAAACACCGGGGAGCTGTTTTTT. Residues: CASSLAIENTGELFF. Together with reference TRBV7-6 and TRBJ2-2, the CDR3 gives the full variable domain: GAGVSQSPRYKVTKRGQDVALRCDPISGHVSLYWYRQALGQGPEFLTYFNYEAQQDKSGLPNDRFSAERPEGSISTLTIQRTEQRDSAMYRCASSLAIENTGELFFGEGSRLTVL.

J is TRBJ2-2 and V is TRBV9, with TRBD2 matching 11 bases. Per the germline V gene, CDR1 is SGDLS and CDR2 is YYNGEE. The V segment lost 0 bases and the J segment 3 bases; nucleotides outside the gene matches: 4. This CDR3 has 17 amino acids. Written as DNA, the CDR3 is TGTGCCAGCAGCGTAGCCACTAGCGGGAGAGACACCGGGGAGCTGTTTTTT. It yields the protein CASSVATSGRDTGELFF.

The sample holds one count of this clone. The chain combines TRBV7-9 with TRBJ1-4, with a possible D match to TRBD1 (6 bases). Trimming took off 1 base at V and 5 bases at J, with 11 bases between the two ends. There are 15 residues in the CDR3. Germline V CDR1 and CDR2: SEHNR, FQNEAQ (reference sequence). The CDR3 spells CASSLVGTGNEKLFF. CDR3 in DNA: TGTGCCAGCAGCTTAGTAGGAACAGGGAATGAAAAACTGTTTTTT. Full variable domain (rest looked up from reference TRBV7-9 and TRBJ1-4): DTGVSQNPRHKITKRGQNVTFRCDPISEHNRLYWYRQTLGQGPEFLTYFQNEAQLEKSRLLSDRFSAERPKGSFSTLEIQRTEQGDSAMYLCASSLVGTGNEKLFFGSGTQLSVL.

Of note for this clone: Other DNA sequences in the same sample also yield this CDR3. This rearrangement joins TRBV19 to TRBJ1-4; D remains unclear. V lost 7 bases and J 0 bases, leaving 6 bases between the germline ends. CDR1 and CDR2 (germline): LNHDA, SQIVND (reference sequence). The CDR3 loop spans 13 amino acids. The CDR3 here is CASKDATNEKLFF. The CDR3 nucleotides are TGTGCCAGTAAAGATGCAACTAATGAAAAACTGTTTTTT.

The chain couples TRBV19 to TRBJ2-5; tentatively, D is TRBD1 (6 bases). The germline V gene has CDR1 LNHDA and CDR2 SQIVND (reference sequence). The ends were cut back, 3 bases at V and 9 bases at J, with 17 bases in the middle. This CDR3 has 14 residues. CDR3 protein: CASSMETGPEAQYF. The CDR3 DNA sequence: TGTGCCAGTAGTATGGAGACAGGACCGGAGGCCCAGTACTTC.

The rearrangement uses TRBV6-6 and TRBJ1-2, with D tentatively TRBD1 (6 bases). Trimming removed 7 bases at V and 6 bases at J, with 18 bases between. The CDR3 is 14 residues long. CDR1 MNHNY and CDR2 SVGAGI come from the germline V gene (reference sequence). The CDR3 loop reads CASITGYEVDGYTF. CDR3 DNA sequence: TGTGCCAGCATTACAGGGTATGAGGTCGATGGCTACACCTTC.

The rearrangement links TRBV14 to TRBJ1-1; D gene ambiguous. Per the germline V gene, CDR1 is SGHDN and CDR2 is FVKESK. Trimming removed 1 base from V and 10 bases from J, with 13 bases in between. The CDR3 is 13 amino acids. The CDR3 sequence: CASSQAQVRVAFF. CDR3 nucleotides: TGTGCCAGCAGCCAAGCCCAGGTGCGGGTAGCTTTCTTT.

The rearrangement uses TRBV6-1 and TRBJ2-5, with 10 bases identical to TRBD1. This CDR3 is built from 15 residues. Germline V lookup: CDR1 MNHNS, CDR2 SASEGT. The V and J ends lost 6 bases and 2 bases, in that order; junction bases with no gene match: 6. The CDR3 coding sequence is TGTGCCAGCAGAAGGACAGGGGGTTCTCAAGAGACCCAGTACTTC. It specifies CASRRTGGSQETQYF.

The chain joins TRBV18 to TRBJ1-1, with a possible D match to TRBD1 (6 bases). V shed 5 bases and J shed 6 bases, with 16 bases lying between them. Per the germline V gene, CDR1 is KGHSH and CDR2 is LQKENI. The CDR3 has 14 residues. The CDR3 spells CASSAAGQLAEAFF. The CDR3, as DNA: TGTGCCAGCTCAGCCGCCGGACAGCTTGCTGAAGCTTTCTTT.

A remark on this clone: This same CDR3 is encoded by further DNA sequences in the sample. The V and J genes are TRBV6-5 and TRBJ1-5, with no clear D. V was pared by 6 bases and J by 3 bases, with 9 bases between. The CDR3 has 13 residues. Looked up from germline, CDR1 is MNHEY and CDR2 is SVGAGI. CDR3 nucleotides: TGTGCCAGCAGCGTCGGCTTCAATCAGCCCCAGCATTTT. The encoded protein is CASSVGFNQPQHF.

In DNA, the CDR3 is TGTGCCAGCAGCTTAGTGGACAGATACTACGAGCAGTACTTC. Residues: CASSLVDRYYEQYF. The chain recombines TRBV11-2 with TRBJ2-7; weak D call: TRBD1 (6 bases). Germline V CDR1 and CDR2: SGHAT, FQNNGV. Trimming pared 1 base from V and 3 bases from J, leaving 10 bases between. This CDR3 is built from 14 residues.

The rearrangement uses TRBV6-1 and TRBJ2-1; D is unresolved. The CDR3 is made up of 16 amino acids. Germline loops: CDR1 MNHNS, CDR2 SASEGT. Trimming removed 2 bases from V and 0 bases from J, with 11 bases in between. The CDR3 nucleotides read TGTGCCAGCAGTGAACAGTTTGAATACTCCTACAATGAGCAGTTCTTC. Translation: CASSEQFEYSYNEQFF.

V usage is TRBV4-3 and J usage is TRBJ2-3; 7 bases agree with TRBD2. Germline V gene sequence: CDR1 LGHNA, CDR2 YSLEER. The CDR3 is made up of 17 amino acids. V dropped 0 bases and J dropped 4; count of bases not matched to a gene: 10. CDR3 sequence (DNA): TGCGCCAGCAGCCAAGATAGTCCGGGAGGTTTCGCAGATACGCAGTATTTT. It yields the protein CASSQDSPGGFADTQYF.

As DNA, the CDR3 is TGTGCCTGGAGTGTCGGGGGAGCCCTCACAGATACGCAGTATTTT. Protein product: CAWSVGGALTDTQYF. The genes are TRBV30 and TRBJ2-3; tentative D call: TRBD2 (6 bases). Trimming cost V 0 bases and J 2 bases, with 12 bases left between them. Per germline, CDR1 GTSNPN and CDR2 SVGIG (reference sequence). CDR3 size: 15 residues.

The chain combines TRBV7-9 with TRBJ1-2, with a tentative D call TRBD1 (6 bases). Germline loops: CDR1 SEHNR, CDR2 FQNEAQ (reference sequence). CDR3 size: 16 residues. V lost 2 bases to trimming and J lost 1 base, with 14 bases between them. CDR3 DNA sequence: TGTGCCAGCAGCTTACCACAGGGACATCATAACTATGGCTACACCTTC. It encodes CASSLPQGHHNYGYTF.

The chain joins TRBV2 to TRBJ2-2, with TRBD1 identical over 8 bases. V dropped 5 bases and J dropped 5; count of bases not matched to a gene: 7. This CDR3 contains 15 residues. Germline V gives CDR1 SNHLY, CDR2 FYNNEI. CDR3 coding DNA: TGTGCCAGCAGTCGGCCGGACAGGGTGACCGGGGAGCTGTTTTTT. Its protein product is CASSRPDRVTGELFF. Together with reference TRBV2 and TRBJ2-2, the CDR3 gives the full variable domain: EPEVTQTPSHQVTQMGQEVILRCVPISNHLYFYWYRQILGQKVEFLVSFYNNEISEKSEIFDDQFSVERPDGSNFTLKIRSTKLEDSAMYFCASSRPDRVTGELFFGEGSRLTVL.

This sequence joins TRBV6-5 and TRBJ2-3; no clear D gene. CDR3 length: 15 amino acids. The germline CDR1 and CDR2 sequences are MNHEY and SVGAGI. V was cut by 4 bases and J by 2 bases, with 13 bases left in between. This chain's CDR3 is CASSSGGTTTDTQYF. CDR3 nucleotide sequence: TGTGCCAGCAGTTCTGGCGGAACGACCACAGATACGCAGTATTTT.

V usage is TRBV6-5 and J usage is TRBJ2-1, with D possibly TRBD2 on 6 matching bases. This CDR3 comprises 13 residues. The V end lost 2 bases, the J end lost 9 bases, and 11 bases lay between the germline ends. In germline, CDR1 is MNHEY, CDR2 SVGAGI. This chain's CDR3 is CASSYGWEAEQFF. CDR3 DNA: TGTGCCAGCAGTTACGGTTGGGAGGCTGAGCAGTTCTTC.

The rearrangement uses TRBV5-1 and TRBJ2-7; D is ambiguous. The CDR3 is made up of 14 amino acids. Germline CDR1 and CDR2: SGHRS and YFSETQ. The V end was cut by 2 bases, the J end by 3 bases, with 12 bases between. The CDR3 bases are TGCGCCAGCAGCTTTGAGGCGAATTTCTACGAGCAGTACTTC. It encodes CASSFEANFYEQYF.

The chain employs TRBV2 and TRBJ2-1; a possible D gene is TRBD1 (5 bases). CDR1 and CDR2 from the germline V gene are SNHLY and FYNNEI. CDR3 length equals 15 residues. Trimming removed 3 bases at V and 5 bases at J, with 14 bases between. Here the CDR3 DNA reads TGTGCCAGCAGTGATTGGCAGGGATGGGACAATGAGCAGTTCTTC. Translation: CASSDWQGWDNEQFF.

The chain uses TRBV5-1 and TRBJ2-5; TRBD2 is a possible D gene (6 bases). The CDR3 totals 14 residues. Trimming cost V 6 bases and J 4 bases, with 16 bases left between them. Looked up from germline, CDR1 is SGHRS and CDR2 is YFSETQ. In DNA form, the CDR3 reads TGCGCCAGCACCCCGACAAGCGGGTCAGAGACCCAGTACTTC. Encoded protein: CASTPTSGSETQYF. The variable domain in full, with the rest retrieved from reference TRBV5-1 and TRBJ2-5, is KAGVTQTPRYLIKTRGQQVTLSCSPISGHRSVSWYQQTPGQGLQFLFEYFSETQRNKGNFPGRFSGRQFSNSRSEMNVSTLELGDSALYLCASTPTSGSETQYFGPGTRLLVL.